These 9 T cell receptor beta chains came from one sample sequenced in a study of cytomegalovirus exposure and HLA in healthy donors. The PCR ran on 60 Vbeta and 13 Jbeta primers. Measured with immunoSEQ multiplex PCR; TCRdb has only the in-frame clones, and not every one. The sample lists 170,000 or so clones, over 75% seen once, with 1.5% to 2% in the top ten. The material sequenced was PBMCs. These receptors all come from a woman aged 25 to 39 in good health and CMV-seronegative.

This clone occurred once. This sequence joins TRBV30 and TRBJ2-3; 8 bases match TRBD2. V shed 7 bases, J shed 9 bases, and the junction held 9 bases outside the gene matches. This CDR3 has 12 amino acids. CDR1 and CDR2 from the germline V gene are GTSNPN and SVGIG (reference sequence). CDR3 nucleotide sequence: TGTGCCTCCAACCTACTAGCGGCAACGCAGTATTTT. Its translation: CASNLLAATQYF.

CDR3 bases: TGTGCCTGGAAGAGGGACTCCTACGAGCAGTACTTC. Its protein product is CAWKRDSYEQYF. The genes are TRBV30 and TRBJ2-7; D perhaps matches TRBD2 (5 bases). The length of the CDR3 is 12 residues. CDR1 GTSNPN and CDR2 SVGIG come from the germline V gene (reference sequence). Trimming took 4 bases from V and 0 from J, leaving 7 bases between them.

The chain recombines TRBV6-1 with TRBJ2-7; 12 bases align to TRBD1. This CDR3 has 13 amino acids. Germline trimming cut 6 bases from V and 6 bases from J; bases unmatched to any gene: 3. Germline V lookup: CDR1 MNHNS, CDR2 SASEGT. In nucleotides, the CDR3 is TGTGCCAGCAGCCGGGACAGGGGGCGCGAGCAGTACTTC. This gives the protein CASSRDRGREQYF.

Points on this clone: Other DNA sequences within the sample encode an identical CDR3. The chain joins TRBV5-1 to TRBJ1-1, with 7 bases matching TRBD1. The J segment lost 3 bases and the V segment lost 4 bases, leaving 6 bases of the junction unmatched. CDR3 length equals 14 residues. Looked up from germline, CDR1 is SGHRS and CDR2 is YFSETQ. The CDR3 DNA reads as TGCGCCAGCAGCCTCGACAGGGCGGACACTGAAGCTTTCTTT. This codes for CASSLDRADTEAFF.

V and J are TRBV7-8 and TRBJ1-5, with TRBD1 identical over 7 bases. Germline trimming cut 0 bases from V and 2 bases from J; bases unmatched to any gene: 10. The CDR3 is 18 residues long. Germline loops: CDR1 SGHVS, CDR2 FQNEAQ. The CDR3 nucleotides are TGTGCCAGCAGCTTAGCGTTCGCAGGGGGTAGTGGCAATCAGCCCCAGCATTTT. This codes for CASSLAFAGGSGNQPQHF.

The DNA of the CDR3 is TGTGCCAGCAGTGAAGGGATGGGGGCAGGTGAGACCCAGTACTTC. Its translation is CASSEGMGAGETQYF. The chain couples TRBV6-1 to TRBJ2-5; a possible D gene is TRBD1 (6 bases). CDR1 MNHNS and CDR2 SASEGT come from the germline V gene. The CDR3 has 15 residues. V was shortened by 1 base and J by 5 bases, with 14 bases between the two germline ends.

J is TRBJ1-1 and V is TRBV7-8, with TRBD1 identical over 10 bases. The CDR3 consists of 15 residues. The junction had 9 bases not matched to a gene; V was cut back by 7 bases and J by 4 bases. Germline V gene data show CDR1 as SGHVS and CDR2 as FQNEAQ. The chain's CDR3 is CASNRQGASLTEAFF. For the CDR3, the DNA is TGTGCCAGCAATAGACAGGGGGCTTCCCTCACTGAAGCTTTCTTT.

The chain is built from TRBV6-9 and TRBJ1-5; TRBD1 matches at 7 bases. The CDR3 loop spans 15 amino acids. Germline V gene lookup returns CDR1 MNHGY and CDR2 SVAAGI. V lost 5 bases and J lost 5; bases outside the gene matches: 9. DNA of the CDR3: TGTGCCAGCAGTAAACACCGGGACAGCCATCAGCCCCAGCATTTT. This translates into CASSKHRDSHQPQHF.

V and J are TRBV7-3 and TRBJ2-1; the match to TRBD2 covers 8 bases. Germline trimming cut 2 bases from V and 6 bases from J; bases unmatched to any gene: 6. This CDR3 has 15 amino acids. Germline values: CDR1 SGHTA, CDR2 FQGTGA. In nucleotides, the CDR3 is TGTGCCAGCAGCTTATACGGGGGGGCCTCCAATGAGCAGTTCTTC. Translation gives CASSLYGGASNEQFF.